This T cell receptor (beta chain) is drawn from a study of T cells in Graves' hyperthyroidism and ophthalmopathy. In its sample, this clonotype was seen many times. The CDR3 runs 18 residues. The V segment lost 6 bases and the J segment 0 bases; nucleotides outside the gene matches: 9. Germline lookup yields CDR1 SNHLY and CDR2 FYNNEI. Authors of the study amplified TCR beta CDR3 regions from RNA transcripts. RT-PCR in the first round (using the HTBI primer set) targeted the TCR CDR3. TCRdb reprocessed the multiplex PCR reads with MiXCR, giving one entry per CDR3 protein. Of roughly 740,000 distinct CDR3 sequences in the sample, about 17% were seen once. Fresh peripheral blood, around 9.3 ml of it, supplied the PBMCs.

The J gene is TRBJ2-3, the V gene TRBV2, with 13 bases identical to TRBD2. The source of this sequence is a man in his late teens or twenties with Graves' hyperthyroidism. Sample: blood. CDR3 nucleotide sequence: TGTGCCAGCAGGGAGGGACTAGCGGGGATCTCTAGCACAGATACGCAGTATTTT. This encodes CASREGLAGISSTDTQYF. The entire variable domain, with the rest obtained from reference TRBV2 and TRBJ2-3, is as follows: EPEVTQTPSHQVTQMGQEVILRCVPISNHLYFYWYRQILGQKVEFLVSFYNNEISEKSEIFDDQFSVERPDGSNFTLKIRSTKLEDSAMYFCASREGLAGISSTDTQYFGPGTRLTVL.